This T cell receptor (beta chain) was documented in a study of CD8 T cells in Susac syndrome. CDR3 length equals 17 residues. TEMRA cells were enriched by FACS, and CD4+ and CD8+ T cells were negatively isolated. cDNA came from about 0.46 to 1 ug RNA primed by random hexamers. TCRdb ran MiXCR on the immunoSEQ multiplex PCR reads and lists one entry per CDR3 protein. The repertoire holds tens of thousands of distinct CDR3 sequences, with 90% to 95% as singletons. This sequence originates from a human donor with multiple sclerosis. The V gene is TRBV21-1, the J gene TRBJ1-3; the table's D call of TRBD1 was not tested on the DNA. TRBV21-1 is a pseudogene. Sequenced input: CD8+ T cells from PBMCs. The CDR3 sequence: CASSSPGPARRGNTIYF. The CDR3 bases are TGTGCCAGCAGCTCTCCGGGACCGGCGCGAAGAGGAAACACCATATATTTT.